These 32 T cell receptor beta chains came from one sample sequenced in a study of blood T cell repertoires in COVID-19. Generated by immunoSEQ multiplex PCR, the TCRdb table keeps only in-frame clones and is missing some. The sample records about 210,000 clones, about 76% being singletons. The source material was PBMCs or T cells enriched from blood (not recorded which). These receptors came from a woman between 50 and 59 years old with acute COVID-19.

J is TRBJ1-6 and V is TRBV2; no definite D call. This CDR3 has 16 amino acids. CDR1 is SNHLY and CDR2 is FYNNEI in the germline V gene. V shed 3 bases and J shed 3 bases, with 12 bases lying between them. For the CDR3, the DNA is TGTGCCAGCAGTGACCCCTTGCGGAGCTATAATTCACCCCTCCACTTT. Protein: CASSDPLRSYNSPLHF.

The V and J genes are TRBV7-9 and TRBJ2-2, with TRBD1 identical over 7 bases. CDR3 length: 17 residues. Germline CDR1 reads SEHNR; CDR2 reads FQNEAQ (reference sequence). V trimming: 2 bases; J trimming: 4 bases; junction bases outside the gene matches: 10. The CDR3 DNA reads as TGTGCCAGCAGCTTATGGACCTTACAGGGGCCCACCGGGGAGCTGTTTTTT. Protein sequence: CASSLWTLQGPTGELFF.

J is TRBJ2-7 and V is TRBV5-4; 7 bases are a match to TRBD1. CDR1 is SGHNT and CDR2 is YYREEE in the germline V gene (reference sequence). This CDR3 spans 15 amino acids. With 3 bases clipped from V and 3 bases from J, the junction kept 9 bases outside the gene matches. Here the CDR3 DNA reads TGTGCCAGCAGCTGGAAAGACAGGGCGCACTACGAGCAGTACTTC. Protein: CASSWKDRAHYEQYF.

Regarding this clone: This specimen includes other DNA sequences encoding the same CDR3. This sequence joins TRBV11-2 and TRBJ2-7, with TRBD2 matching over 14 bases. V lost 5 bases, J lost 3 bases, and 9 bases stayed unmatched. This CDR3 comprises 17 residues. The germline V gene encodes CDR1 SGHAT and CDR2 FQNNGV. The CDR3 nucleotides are TGTGCCAGCAGCCTAGGGGGGACTAGCGGGAGTCTCTACGAGCAGTACTTC. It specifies CASSLGGTSGSLYEQYF.

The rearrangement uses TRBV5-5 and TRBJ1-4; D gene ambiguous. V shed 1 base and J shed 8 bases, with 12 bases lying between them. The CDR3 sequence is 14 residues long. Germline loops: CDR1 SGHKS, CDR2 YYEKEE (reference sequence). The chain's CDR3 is CASSLPRLEEKLFF. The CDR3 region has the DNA TGTGCCAGCAGCTTGCCACGCTTGGAGGAAAAACTGTTTTTT. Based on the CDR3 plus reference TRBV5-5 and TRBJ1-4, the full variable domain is DAGVTQSPTHLIKTRGQQVTLRCSPISGHKSVSWYQQVLGQGPQFIFQYYEKEERGRGNFPDRFSARQFPNYSSELNVNALLLGDSALYLCASSLPRLEEKLFFGSGTQLSVL.

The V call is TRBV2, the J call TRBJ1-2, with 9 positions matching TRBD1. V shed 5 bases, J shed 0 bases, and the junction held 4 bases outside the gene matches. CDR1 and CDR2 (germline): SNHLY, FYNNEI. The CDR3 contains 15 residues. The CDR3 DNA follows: TGTGCCAGCAGTAGGGACAGGGTAGCTAACTATGGCTACACCTTC. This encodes CASSRDRVANYGYTF. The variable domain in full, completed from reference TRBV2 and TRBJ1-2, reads EPEVTQTPSHQVTQMGQEVILRCVPISNHLYFYWYRQILGQKVEFLVSFYNNEISEKSEIFDDQFSVERPDGSNFTLKIRSTKLEDSAMYFCASSRDRVANYGYTFGSGTRLTVV.

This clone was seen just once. The CDR3 region is CASSVAAGYNEQFF. The CDR3 DNA reads as TGTGCCAGCAGCGTAGCGGCGGGTTACAATGAGCAGTTCTTC. The genes are TRBV9 and TRBJ2-1, with D perhaps TRBD2 (5 bases). V gave up 0 bases and J gave up 4 bases, with 8 bases separating them. The CDR3 has 14 residues. Looked up from germline, CDR1 is SGDLS and CDR2 is YYNGEE.

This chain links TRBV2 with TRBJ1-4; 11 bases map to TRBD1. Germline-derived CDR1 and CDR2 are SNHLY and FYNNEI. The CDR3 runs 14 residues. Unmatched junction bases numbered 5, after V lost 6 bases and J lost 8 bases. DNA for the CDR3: TGTGCCAGCAGGGTGGACAGGGGGCTCGAAAAACTGTTTTTT. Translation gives CASRVDRGLEKLFF.

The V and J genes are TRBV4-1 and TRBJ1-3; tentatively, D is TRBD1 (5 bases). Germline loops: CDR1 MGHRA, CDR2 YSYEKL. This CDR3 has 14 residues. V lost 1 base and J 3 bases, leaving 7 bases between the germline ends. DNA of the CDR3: TGCGCCAGCAGCCAAGTGACAGTTGGAAACACCATATATTTT. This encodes CASSQVTVGNTIYF.

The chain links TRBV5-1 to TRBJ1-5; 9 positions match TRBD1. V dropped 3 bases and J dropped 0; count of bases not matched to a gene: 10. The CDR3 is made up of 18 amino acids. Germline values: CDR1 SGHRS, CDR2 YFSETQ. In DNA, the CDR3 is TGCGCCAGCAGCTGGATAACAGGGGGCGCTTATAGCAATCAGCCCCAGCATTTT. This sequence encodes CASSWITGGAYSNQPQHF. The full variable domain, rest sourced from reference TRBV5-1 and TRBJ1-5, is KAGVTQTPRYLIKTRGQQVTLSCSPISGHRSVSWYQQTPGQGLQFLFEYFSETQRNKGNFPGRFSGRQFSNSRSEMNVSTLELGDSALYLCASSWITGGAYSNQPQHFGDGTRLSIL.

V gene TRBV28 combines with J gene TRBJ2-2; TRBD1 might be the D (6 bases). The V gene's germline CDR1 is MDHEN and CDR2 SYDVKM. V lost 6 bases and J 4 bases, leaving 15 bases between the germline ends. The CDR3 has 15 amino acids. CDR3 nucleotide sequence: TGTGCCAGCAGGCCGAACAGGGTGGGCACCGGGGAGCTGTTTTTT. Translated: CASRPNRVGTGELFF. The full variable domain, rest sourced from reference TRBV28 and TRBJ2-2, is DVKVTQSSRYLVKRTGEKVFLECVQDMDHENMFWYRQDPGLGLRLIYFSYDVKMKEKGDIPEGYSVSREKKERFSLILESASTNQTSMYLCASRPNRVGTGELFFGEGSRLTVL.

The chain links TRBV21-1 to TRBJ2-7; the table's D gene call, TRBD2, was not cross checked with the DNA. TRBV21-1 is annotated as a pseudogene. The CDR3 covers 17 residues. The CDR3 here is CASSNLGLAGVSYEQYF. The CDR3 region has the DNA TGTGCCAGCAGCAATTTGGGTCTAGCGGGGGTCTCCTACGAGCAGTACTTC.

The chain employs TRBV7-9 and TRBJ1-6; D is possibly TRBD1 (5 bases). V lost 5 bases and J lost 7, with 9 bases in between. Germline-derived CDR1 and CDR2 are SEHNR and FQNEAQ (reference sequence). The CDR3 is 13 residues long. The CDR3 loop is CASSLGGNSPLHF. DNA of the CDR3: TGTGCCAGCAGCCTCGGGGGGAATTCACCCCTCCACTTT. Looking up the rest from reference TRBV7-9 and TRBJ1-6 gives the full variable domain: DTGVSQNPRHKITKRGQNVTFRCDPISEHNRLYWYRQTLGQGPEFLTYFQNEAQLEKSRLLSDRFSAERPKGSFSTLEIQRTEQGDSAMYLCASSLGGNSPLHFGNGTRLTVT.

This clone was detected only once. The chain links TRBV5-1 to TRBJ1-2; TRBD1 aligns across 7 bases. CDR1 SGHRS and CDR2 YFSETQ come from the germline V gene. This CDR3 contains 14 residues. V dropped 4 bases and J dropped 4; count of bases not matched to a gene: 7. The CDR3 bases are TGCGCCAGCAGCCATGACAGGGATGGCTATGGCTACACCTTC. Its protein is CASSHDRDGYGYTF.

The CDR3 is CASSSTSGRISTDTQYF. CDR3 DNA sequence: TGCGCCAGCAGCTCAACTAGCGGGAGGATCAGCACAGATACGCAGTATTTT. The rearrangement joins TRBV5-1 to TRBJ2-3; 12 positions agree with TRBD2. This CDR3 has 17 residues. Trimming at V came to 3 bases and at J to 0 bases, leaving 5 bases not matched to a gene. Germline CDR1 is SGHRS and CDR2 is YFSETQ.

The CDR3 reads CSASLLLAATYEQYF. The DNA for the CDR3 is TGCAGTGCTAGTCTCTTGCTAGCGGCTACCTACGAGCAGTACTTC. The V call is TRBV20-1, the J call TRBJ2-7, with 7 bases fitting TRBD2. This CDR3 spans 15 amino acids. Germline V lookup: CDR1 DFQATT, CDR2 SNEGSKA (reference sequence). V trimming: 3 bases; J trimming: 2 bases; junction bases outside the gene matches: 10.

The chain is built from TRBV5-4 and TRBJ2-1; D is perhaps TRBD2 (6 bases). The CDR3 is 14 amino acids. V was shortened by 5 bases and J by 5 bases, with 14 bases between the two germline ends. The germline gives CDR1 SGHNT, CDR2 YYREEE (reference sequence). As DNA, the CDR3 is TGTGCCAGCAGTTGGCGGGGAAAAGACAATGAGCAGTTCTTC. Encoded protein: CASSWRGKDNEQFF.

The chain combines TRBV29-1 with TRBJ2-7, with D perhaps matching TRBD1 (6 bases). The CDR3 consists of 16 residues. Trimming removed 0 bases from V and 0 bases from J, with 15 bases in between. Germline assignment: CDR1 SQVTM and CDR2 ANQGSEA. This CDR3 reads CSVEDGKTGYSYEQYF. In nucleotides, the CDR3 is TGCAGCGTTGAAGATGGAAAGACAGGTTACTCCTACGAGCAGTACTTC.

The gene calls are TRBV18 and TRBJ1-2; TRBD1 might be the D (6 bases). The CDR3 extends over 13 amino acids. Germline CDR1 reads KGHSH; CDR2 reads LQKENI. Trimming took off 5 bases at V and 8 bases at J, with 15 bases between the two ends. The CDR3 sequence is CASSSEQGRGYTF. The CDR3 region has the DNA TGTGCCAGCTCATCTGAACAGGGACGAGGCTACACCTTC. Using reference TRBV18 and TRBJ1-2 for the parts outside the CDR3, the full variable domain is NAGVMQNPRHLVRRRGQEARLRCSPMKGHSHVYWYRQLPEEGLKFMVYLQKENIIDESGMPKERFSAEFPKEGPSILRIQQVVRGDSAAYFCASSSEQGRGYTFGSGTRLTVV.

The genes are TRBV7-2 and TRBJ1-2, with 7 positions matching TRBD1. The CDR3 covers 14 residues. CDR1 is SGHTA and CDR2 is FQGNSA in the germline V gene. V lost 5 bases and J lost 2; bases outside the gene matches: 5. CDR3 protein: CASSPQQGNYGYTF. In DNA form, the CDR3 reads TGTGCCAGCAGCCCCCAACAGGGGAACTATGGCTACACCTTC. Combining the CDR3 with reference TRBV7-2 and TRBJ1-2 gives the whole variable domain GAGVSQSPSNKVTEKGKDVELRCDPISGHTALYWYRQSLGQGLEFLIYFQGNSAPDKSGLPSDRFSAERTGGSVSTLTIQRTQQEDSAVYLCASSPQQGNYGYTFGSGTRLTVV.

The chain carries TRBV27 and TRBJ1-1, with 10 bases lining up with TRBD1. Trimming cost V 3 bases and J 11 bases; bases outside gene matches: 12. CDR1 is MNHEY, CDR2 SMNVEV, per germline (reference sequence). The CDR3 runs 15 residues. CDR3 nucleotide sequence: TGTGCCAGCAGTTTCGGGACAGGGGAGTTTTATGCGGCTTTCTTT. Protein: CASSFGTGEFYAAFF.

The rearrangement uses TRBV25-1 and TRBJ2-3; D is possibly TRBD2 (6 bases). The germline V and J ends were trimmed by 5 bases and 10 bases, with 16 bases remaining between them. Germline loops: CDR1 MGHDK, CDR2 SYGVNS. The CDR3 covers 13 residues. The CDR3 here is CASSLSRGFAQYF. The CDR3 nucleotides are TGTGCCAGCAGTTTGAGTCGGGGGTTTGCGCAGTATTTT.

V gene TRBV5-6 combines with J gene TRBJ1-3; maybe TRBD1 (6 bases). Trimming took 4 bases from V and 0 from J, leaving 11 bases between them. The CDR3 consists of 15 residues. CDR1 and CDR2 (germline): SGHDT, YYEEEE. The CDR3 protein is CASSIGQTSGNTIYF. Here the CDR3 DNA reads TGTGCCAGCAGCATCGGACAGACCTCTGGAAACACCATATATTTT.

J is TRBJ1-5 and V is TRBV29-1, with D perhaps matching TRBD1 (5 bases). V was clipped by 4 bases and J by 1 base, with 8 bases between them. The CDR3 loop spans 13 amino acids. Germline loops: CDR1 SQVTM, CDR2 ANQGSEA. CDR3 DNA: TGCAGCGTTGTGGCAGGGAGCAATCAGCCCCAGCATTTT. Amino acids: CSVVAGSNQPQHF. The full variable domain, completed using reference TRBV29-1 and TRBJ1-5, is SAVISQKPSRDICQRGTSLTIQCQVDSQVTMMFWYRQQPGQSLTLIATANQGSEATYESGFVIDKFPISRPNLTFSTLTVSNMSPEDSSIYLCSVVAGSNQPQHFGDGTRLSIL.

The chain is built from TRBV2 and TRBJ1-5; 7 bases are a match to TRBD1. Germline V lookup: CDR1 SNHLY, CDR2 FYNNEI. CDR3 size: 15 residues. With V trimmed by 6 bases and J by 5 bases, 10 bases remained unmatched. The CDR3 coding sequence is TGTGCCAGCAGGATCTACAGGGGCGCGGATCAGCCCCAGCATTTT. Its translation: CASRIYRGADQPQHF. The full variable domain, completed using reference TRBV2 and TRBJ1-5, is EPEVTQTPSHQVTQMGQEVILRCVPISNHLYFYWYRQILGQKVEFLVSFYNNEISEKSEIFDDQFSVERPDGSNFTLKIRSTKLEDSAMYFCASRIYRGADQPQHFGDGTRLSIL.

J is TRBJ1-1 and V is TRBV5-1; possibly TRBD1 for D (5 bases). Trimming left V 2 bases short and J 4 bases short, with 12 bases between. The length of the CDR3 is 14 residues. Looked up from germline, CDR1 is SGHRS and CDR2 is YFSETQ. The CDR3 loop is CASSFGGTGTEAFF. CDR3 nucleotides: TGCGCCAGCAGCTTCGGCGGGACGGGCACTGAAGCTTTCTTT.

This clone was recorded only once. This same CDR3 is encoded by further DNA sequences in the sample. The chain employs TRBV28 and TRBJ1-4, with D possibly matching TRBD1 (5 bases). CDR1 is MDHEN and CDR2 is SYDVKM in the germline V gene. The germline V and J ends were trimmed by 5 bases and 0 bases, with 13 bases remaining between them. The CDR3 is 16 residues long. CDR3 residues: CASSPAGHATNEKLFF. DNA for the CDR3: TGTGCCAGCAGTCCGGCAGGGCACGCAACTAATGAAAAACTGTTTTTT.

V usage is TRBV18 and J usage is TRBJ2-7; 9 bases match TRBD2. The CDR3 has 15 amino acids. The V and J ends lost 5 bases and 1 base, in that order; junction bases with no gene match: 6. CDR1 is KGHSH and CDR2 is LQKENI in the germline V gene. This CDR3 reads CASSTLSGGSYEQYF. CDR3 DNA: TGTGCCAGCTCAACACTTAGCGGGGGATCCTACGAGCAGTACTTC.

The CDR3 is CASSLNSGSFSGNTIYF. In DNA, the CDR3 is TGCGCCAGCAGCTTAAATTCAGGATCCTTCTCTGGAAACACCATATATTTT. The chain employs TRBV5-1 and TRBJ1-3; D is undetermined. The CDR3 contains 17 residues. Germline V gives CDR1 SGHRS, CDR2 YFSETQ. Trimming took off 2 bases at V and 0 bases at J, with 15 bases between the two ends.

The CDR3 is CASRASGASTDTQYF. In DNA form, the CDR3 reads TGTGCCAGCAGGGCTAGCGGTGCTAGCACAGATACGCAGTATTTT. The chain couples TRBV2 to TRBJ2-3; 7 bases are shared with TRBD2. The V segment lost 6 bases and the J segment 0 bases; nucleotides outside the gene matches: 6. The CDR3 has 15 residues. The germline V gene has CDR1 SNHLY and CDR2 FYNNEI.

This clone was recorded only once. The CDR3 DNA reads as TGTGCCAGCAGTTTATCGGGAGGGGCCGCTACAAACATTCAGTACTTC. It is translated as CASSLSGGAATNIQYF. The chain couples TRBV27 to TRBJ2-4; 7 positions agree with TRBD2. The CDR3 length is 16 residues. V lost 0 bases and J lost 6; bases outside the gene matches: 8. Per the germline V gene, CDR1 is MNHEY and CDR2 is SMNVEV (reference sequence).

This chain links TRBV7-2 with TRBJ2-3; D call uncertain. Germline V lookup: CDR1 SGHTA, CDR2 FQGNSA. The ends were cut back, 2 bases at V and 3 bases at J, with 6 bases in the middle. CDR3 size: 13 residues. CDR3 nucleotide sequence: TGTGCCAGCAGCTTAATGAGGACAGATACGCAGTATTTT. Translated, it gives CASSLMRTDTQYF.